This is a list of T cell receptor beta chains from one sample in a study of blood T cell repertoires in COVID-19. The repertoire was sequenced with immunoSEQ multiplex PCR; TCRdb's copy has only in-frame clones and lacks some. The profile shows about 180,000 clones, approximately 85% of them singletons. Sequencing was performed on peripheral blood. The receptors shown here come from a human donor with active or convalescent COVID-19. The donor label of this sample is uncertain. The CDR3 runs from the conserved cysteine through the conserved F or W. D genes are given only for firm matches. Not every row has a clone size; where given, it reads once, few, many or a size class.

TGTGCCAGCAGCCGGACTAGCGGGGCCCACAATGAGCAGTTCTTC,CASSRTSGAHNEQFF,TRBD2,-,TRBJ2-1,TRBV7-2
TGTGCCAGCAGCTTGAGTAGCGGAGGCACAGATACGCAGTATTTT,CASSLSSGGTDTQYF,-,-,TRBJ2-3,TRBV5-4
TGTGCCAGCAGCTTTGGGAGGAGAGTAGTCTTT,CASSFGRRVVF,-,few,TRBJ1-1,TRBV11-3
TGCGCCACCCTAGACAGGGACTTTTCCTACGAGCAGTACTTC,CATLDRDFSYEQYF,-,few,TRBJ2-7,TRBV10-1
TGTGCCAGCAGTACTCTAGCGGGCGTCTACGAGCAGTACTTC,CASSTLAGVYEQYF,TRBD2,-,TRBJ2-7,TRBV27
TGTGCTAGTGGTTCGCCCCCGGGGAGTGGCTACACCTTC,CASGSPPGSGYTF,-,-,TRBJ1-2,TRBV12-5
TGCAGTGCTAGTTATCTAGCGGTGAACACCTACAATGAGCAGTTCTTC,CSASYLAVNTYNEQFF,TRBD2,-,TRBJ2-1,TRBV20-1
TGCGCCAGCAGCGACGGGGATAGCACAGATACGCAGTATTTT,CASSDGDSTDTQYF,-,-,TRBJ2-3,TRBV5-1
TGTGCCAGCAGGGGAGGGACAGGGTATTCACCCCTCCACTTT,CASRGGTGYSPLHF,TRBD1,medium-sized,TRBJ1-6,TRBV2
TGTGCCAGCAGTCTAGACAGGGTATACGAGCAGTACTTC,CASSLDRVYEQYF,TRBD1,-,TRBJ2-7,TRBV12-3/TRBV12-4
TGTGCCAGTAGAGCGGGAGGGCCGATGGGGGAGCTGTTTTTT,CASRAGGPMGELFF,TRBD2,-,TRBJ2-2,TRBV19
TGTGCCAGCAGCCAAAATCCCGGGGAGGGGGAGACCCAGTACTTC,CASSQNPGEGETQYF,TRBD2,-,TRBJ2-5,TRBV3-1/TRBV3-2
TGTGCCAGCCACTTGGGGGGGGCACGTTTTACGCAGTATTTT,CASHLGGARFTQYF,-,-,TRBJ2-3,TRBV7-2
TGTGCCAGCAGCTTAGAGGAATCTAACTATGGCTACACCTTC,CASSLEESNYGYTF,-,-,TRBJ1-2,TRBV7-3
TGTGCCAGCAGCCGTACGACTGTTTCTGGGGCCAACGTCCTGACTTTC,CASSRTTVSGANVLTF,-,-,TRBJ2-6,TRBV7-6
TGTGCCAGCAGTTTACTACCGGCGGGTACGCAGTATTTT,CASSLLPAGTQYF,-,-,TRBJ2-3,TRBV12-3/TRBV12-4
TGTGCCAGCAGCCTTTCAGCGGGAGCCGTAAACATTCAGTACTTC,CASSLSAGAVNIQYF,TRBD2,once,TRBJ2-4,TRBV2
TGTGCCAGCAGCTTGACAGGGGCAGGGACTGAAGCTTTCTTT,CASSLTGAGTEAFF,TRBD1,-,TRBJ1-1,TRBV5-4
TGTGCCAGCAGCTTGGGATCCGGAGGGGGGAGGGACACTGAAGCTTTCTTT,CASSLGSGGGRDTEAFF,-,-,TRBJ1-1,TRBV5-5
TGTGCCAGCAGCCCCGACAGGTGGGAAGGCTACACCTTC,CASSPDRWEGYTF,-,-,TRBJ1-2,TRBV5-4
TGTGCCAGCAGGACCACAGGGAGCACTGAAGCTTTCTTT,CASRTTGSTEAFF,-,-,TRBJ1-1,TRBV12-3/TRBV12-4
TGTGCCACGACGAACTCCAGGGATGAAGCTTTCTTT,CATTNSRDEAFF,-,-,TRBJ1-1,TRBV24-1
TGTGCCAGCAATGGGGGGTACTATGGCTACACCTTC,CASNGGYYGYTF,-,-,TRBJ1-2,TRBV2
TGCGCCAGCAGCTTGGGCGAACTAGAGCCAGATACGCAGTATTTT,CASSLGELEPDTQYF,-,-,TRBJ2-3,TRBV5-1
TGTGCCAGCAGCTTAAACGGTCCAGGGCTGAACACTGAAGCTTTCTTT,CASSLNGPGLNTEAFF,-,-,TRBJ1-1,TRBV7-2
TGTGCCAGCAGCCTCCCGACCGGGACAGGGAATCTGAGGGGCTACACCTTC,CASSLPTGTGNLRGYTF,TRBD1,-,TRBJ1-2,TRBV5-4
TGTGCCAGCAGTGCCGGGGACGACAGGCCCAATTCACCCCTCCACTTT,CASSAGDDRPNSPLHF,-,-,TRBJ1-6,TRBV6-4
TGTGCCAGCAGCTACGACAGGGAAGAGACCCAGTACTTC,CASSYDREETQYF,TRBD1,few,TRBJ2-5,TRBV7-9
TGTGCCTGGAGTAGCGGGAGGCACACCTACAATGAGCAGTTCTTC,CAWSSGRHTYNEQFF,TRBD2,-,TRBJ2-1,TRBV30
TGCGCCAGCAGCCAAGGCTTGACAGGAGTGGATTCACCCCTCCACTTT,CASSQGLTGVDSPLHF,-,-,TRBJ1-6,TRBV4-3
TGTGCCAGCAGCTATCGGACAGGGGAGCAAGGCACGCGCTACGAGCAGTACTTC,CASSYRTGEQGTRYEQYF,TRBD1,-,TRBJ2-7,TRBV6-2/TRBV6-3
TGTGCCACCAGCAGAGATCCAGCAGGAGGGCCTGAAGCTTTCTTT,CATSRDPAGGPEAFF,-,-,TRBJ1-1,TRBV15
TGTGCCAGCAGCTTCGGAAGTAGCAAGTCTGAGCAGTTCTTC,CASSFGSSKSEQFF,-,-,TRBJ2-1,TRBV7-2
TGTGCCAGCAGCGGACAGGTGGTTGCCTACAATGAGCAGTTCTTC,CASSGQVVAYNEQFF,TRBD1,-,TRBJ2-1,TRBV5-4
TGTGCCAGCAGCGTAGAGGACAGGTGGGAGACCCAGTACTTC,CASSVEDRWETQYF,TRBD1,-,TRBJ2-5,TRBV9
TGTGCCTGGAATGGAGTCAGCTCTGGAAACACCATATATTTT,CAWNGVSSGNTIYF,-,-,TRBJ1-3,TRBV30
TGCGCCAGCAGCCCAGGGGCAGGGCGAGAGACCCAGTACTTC,CASSPGAGRETQYF,-,-,TRBJ2-5,TRBV5-1
TGTGCCAGCAGCACCCGACGCGTCGGCGGGAGGGCCCATGAGCAGTTCTTC,CASSTRRVGGRAHEQFF,TRBD2,-,TRBJ2-1,TRBV7-2
TGTGCCTGGGCTGGGGGGAACGAGCAGTACTTC,CAWAGGNEQYF,-,-,TRBJ2-7,TRBV30
TGTGCCAGCAGTTTGGGAGAGCAGCTAGCCAAAAACATTCAGTACTTC,CASSLGEQLAKNIQYF,-,many,TRBJ2-4,TRBV27
TGTGCCAGCAGCTTAGATAGCCGACCTTATAGCAATCAGCCCCAGCATTTT,CASSLDSRPYSNQPQHF,-,-,TRBJ1-5,TRBV7-2
TGTGCCAGCAGCTCACCGGGACAGGGGAACACCGGGGAGCTGTTTTTT,CASSSPGQGNTGELFF,TRBD1,-,TRBJ2-2,TRBV11-1
TGTGCCAGCAGCTTGGGGCGGGGAAACACCGGGGAGCTGTTTTTT,CASSLGRGNTGELFF,-,-,TRBJ2-2,TRBV5-4
TGTGCCAGCAGACGGGACATCATCTCTGGAAACACCATATATTTT,CASRRDIISGNTIYF,-,-,TRBJ1-3,TRBV2
TGTGCCAGCAGCTTAGACGAGCGGAGGACCGGGGAGCTGTTTTTT,CASSLDERRTGELFF,-,-,TRBJ2-2,TRBV7-9
TGTGCCAGCAGCGACACTAGGGAGCAGTTCTTC,CASSDTREQFF,-,-,TRBJ2-1,TRBV28
TGTGCCAGCAGCGCCGGACTAGCGGGAGGATCCACAGATACGCAGTATTTT,CASSAGLAGGSTDTQYF,TRBD2,-,TRBJ2-3,TRBV7-3
TGCGCCAGCAGAGCGGACAGCAAAAACATTCAGTACTTC,CASRADSKNIQYF,-,-,TRBJ2-4,TRBV10-1
TGTGCCAGCAGCCCTAGAGGTCGAGAGCAGTTCTTC,CASSPRGREQFF,-,-,TRBJ2-1,TRBV25-1
TGCGCCAGCAGCTTGGGCAGGACAGGTGCTCCTAGCGGGAGGGCATTATCCTACAATGAGCAGTTCTTC,CASSLGRTGAPSGRALSYNEQFF,TRBD2,-,TRBJ2-1,TRBV5-1
TGTGCCAGCAGCTTGGGGGGACAGGGAGTTGACACCTTC,CASSLGGQGVDTF,TRBD1,-,TRBJ1-2,TRBV5-4
TGTGCCATCGCGGGGACAGAAGTGCCTGGCACAGATACGCAGTATTTT,CAIAGTEVPGTDTQYF,-,-,TRBJ2-3,TRBV10-3
TGCGCCAGCAGCCAACAACAGGGGGCGAGAGAGACCCAGTACTTC,CASSQQQGARETQYF,TRBD1,-,TRBJ2-5,TRBV5-1
TGCAGCGTTGAAGGGGTACGAGGGTCGAGAGGCTACACCTTC,CSVEGVRGSRGYTF,-,few,TRBJ1-2,TRBV29-1
TGCGCCAGCAGCCCATTTCAGGCTAGGGGTGCAGGGGCCAACGTCCTGACTTTC,CASSPFQARGAGANVLTF,-,-,TRBJ2-6,TRBV5-1